This T cell receptor beta chain emerged from a study of cytomegalovirus exposure and HLA in healthy donors. For the study at large: Unique TCRs numbering around 85 million, obtained from HLA-typed donors, made up an early data release. Notes on the study in general: A later analysis showed that HLA-associated TCR beta chains had undergone more clonal expansion than equally common others. The study designated 160 or so TCR beta chains cytomegalovirus-associated.

This clone showed up just a few times. Its antigen is unknown. The CDR3 extends over 14 amino acids. Looked up from germline, CDR1 is SGHTA and CDR2 is FQGTGA. V trimming: 5 bases; J trimming: 3 bases; junction bases outside the gene matches: 4. The PCR used 60 Vbeta and 13 Jbeta primers. Assay: immunoSEQ multiplex PCR; the TCRdb copy retains only in-frame clones and omits some. Altogether under 95,000 clones are present, more than 70% being singletons, with the ten largest covering 12%. The chain recombines TRBV7-3 with TRBJ1-1; 9 bases fit TRBD1. The specimen sequenced was PBMCs. This clonotype originated in a woman between 40 and 50 years old in good health and CMV-seropositive. CDR3 sequence reads: CASSQTGGYTEAFF. Here the CDR3 DNA reads TGTGCCAGCAGCCAGACAGGGGGTTACACTGAAGCTTTCTTT.